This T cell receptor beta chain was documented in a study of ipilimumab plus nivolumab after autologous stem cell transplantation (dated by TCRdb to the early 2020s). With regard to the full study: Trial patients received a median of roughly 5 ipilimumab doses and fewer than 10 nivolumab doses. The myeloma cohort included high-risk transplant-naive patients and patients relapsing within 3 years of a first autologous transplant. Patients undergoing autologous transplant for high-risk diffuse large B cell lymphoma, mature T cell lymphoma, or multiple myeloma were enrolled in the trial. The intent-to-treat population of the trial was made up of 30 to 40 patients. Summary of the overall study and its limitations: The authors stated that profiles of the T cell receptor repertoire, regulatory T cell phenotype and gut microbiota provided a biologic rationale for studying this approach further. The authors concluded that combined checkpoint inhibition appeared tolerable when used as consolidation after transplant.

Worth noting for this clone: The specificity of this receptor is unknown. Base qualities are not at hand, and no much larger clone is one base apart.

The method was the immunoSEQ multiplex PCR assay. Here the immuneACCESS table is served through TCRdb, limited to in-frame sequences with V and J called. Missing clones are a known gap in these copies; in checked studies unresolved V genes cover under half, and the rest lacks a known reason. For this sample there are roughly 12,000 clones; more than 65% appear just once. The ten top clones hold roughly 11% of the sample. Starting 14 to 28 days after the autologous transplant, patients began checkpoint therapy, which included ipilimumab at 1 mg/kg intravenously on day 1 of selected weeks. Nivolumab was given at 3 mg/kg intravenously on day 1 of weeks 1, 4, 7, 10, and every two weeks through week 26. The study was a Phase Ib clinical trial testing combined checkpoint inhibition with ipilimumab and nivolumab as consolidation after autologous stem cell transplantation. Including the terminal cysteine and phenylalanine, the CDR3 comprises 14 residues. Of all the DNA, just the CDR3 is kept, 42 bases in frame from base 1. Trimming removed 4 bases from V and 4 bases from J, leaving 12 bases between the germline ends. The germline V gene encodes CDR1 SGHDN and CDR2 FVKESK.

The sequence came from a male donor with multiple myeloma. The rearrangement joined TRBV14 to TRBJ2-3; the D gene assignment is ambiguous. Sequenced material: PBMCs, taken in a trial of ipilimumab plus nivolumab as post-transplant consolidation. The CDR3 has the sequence CASSLSRSADTQYF. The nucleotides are TGTGCCAGCAGCCTGTCTCGATCCGCAGATACGCAGTATTTT.